The 28 T cell receptor beta chains given below trace back to one sample, sequenced in a study of CD8 T cells in ankylosing spondylitis. TCRdb re-derived calls from the 5' RACE reads in MiXCR, one entry per CDR3 protein. The table includes 150,000 to 200,000 distinct CDR3 sequences, about 20% detected once. The sample comprised blood, either unsorted or a sorted T cell fraction (not recorded which). The receptors come from a male donor aged 5-30 years with ankylosing spondylitis or in good health (not recorded which).

The genes are TRBV7-2 and TRBJ2-7; D gene ambiguous. The ends were cut back, 4 bases at V and 1 base at J, with 8 bases in the middle. The germline gives CDR1 SGHTA, CDR2 FQGNSA. The CDR3 sequence is 13 residues long. This CDR3 reads CASSSDVSYEQYF. Written as DNA, the CDR3 is TGTGCCAGCAGCTCGGACGTATCCTACGAGCAGTACTTC.

This clonotype was detected many times. The V and J genes are TRBV5-1 and TRBJ1-1; maybe TRBD1 (6 bases). The V gene's germline CDR1 is SGHRS and CDR2 YFSETQ. This CDR3 comprises 14 residues. V lost 4 bases to trimming and J lost 3 bases, with 13 bases between them. CDR3 amino acids: CASSREDRYTEAFF. The CDR3 nucleotides read TGCGCCAGCAGCCGCGAGGACAGATACACTGAAGCTTTCTTT.

This clonotype was picked up many times. V and J are TRBV12-3 or TRBV12-4 and TRBJ2-7, with D maybe TRBD2 (5 bases). The CDR3 extends over 12 amino acids. Trimming cost V 5 bases and J 5 bases, with 10 bases left between them. The CDR3 sequence is CASSRHGDEQYF. DNA of the CDR3: TGTGCCAGCAGTCGACACGGGGACGAGCAGTACTTC.

The V call is TRBV15, the J call TRBJ2-7; possible D gene TRBD2, 5 bases. CDR1 and CDR2 (germline): LNHNV, YYDKDF (reference sequence). This CDR3 spans 17 amino acids. Trimming stripped 0 bases from V and 0 bases from J, with 15 bases between. The CDR3 is CATSRESYGKYSYEQYV. CDR3 nucleotides: TGTGCCACCAGCAGAGAATCCTACGGGAAGTACTCCTACGAGCAGTACGTC.

The rearrangement uses TRBV11-3 and TRBJ2-1; perhaps TRBD1 as D (6 bases). The V end lost 5 bases, the J end lost 0 bases, and 23 bases lay between the germline ends. This CDR3 contains 19 residues. Germline CDR1 reads SGHNT; CDR2 reads YENEEA. Here the CDR3 DNA reads TGTGCCAGCAGCCCAGTGGGGACACGGCCCTTTAGCTCCTACAATGAGCAGTTCTTC. Its protein is CASSPVGTRPFSSYNEQFF. Complete variable domain (other parts from reference TRBV11-3 and TRBJ2-1): EAGVVQSPRYKIIEKKQPVAFWCNPISGHNTLYWYLQNLGQGPELLIRYENEEAVDDSQLPKDRFSAERLKGVDSTLKIQPAELGDSAVYLCASSPVGTRPFSSYNEQFFGPGTRLTVL.

This clonotype was seen many times. The gene calls are TRBV29-1 and TRBJ2-3; 8 bases are shared with TRBD1. Germline CDR1 SQVTM, CDR2 ANQGSEA. The CDR3 consists of 16 residues. Germline trimming cut 0 bases from V and 2 bases from J; bases unmatched to any gene: 7. The CDR3 DNA reads as TGCAGCGTTGAAGATCTTCAGGGGGCGGACACAGATACGCAGTATTTT. This sequence encodes CSVEDLQGADTDTQYF.

The sample holds many counts of this clonotype. This chain links TRBV7-6 with TRBJ1-2, with TRBD1 identical over 9 bases. The V gene's germline CDR1 is SGHVS and CDR2 FNYEAQ. The CDR3 covers 13 residues. Unmatched junction bases numbered 11, after V lost 10 bases and J lost 8 bases. Written as DNA, the CDR3 is TGTGCCATCGTCCAGGACAGGGGATCGGGCTACACCTTC. This encodes CAIVQDRGSGYTF.

This clonotype appeared many times. This chain links TRBV11-2 with TRBJ2-7, with unresolved D. The length of the CDR3 is 12 residues. V lost 3 bases to trimming and J lost 2 bases, with 5 bases between them. Per the germline V gene, CDR1 is SGHAT and CDR2 is FQNNGV. The CDR3 protein is CASSLGTYEQYF. The CDR3 coding sequence is TGTGCCAGCAGCTTGGGGACCTACGAGCAGTACTTC.

The chain is built from TRBV20-1 and TRBJ2-3, with a tentative D call TRBD2 (6 bases). The germline gives CDR1 DFQATT, CDR2 SNEGSKA (reference sequence). This CDR3 region has 14 residues. V dropped 5 bases and J dropped 0 bases, with 12 bases sitting between them. CDR3 nucleotide sequence: TGCAGTGCTTCTAAGCGGGCAAGCACAGATACGCAGTATTTT. This gives the protein CSASKRASTDTQYF.

This clonotype was recorded many times. The chain has TRBV14 and TRBJ2-5, with 13 bases fitting TRBD2. With V trimmed by 4 bases and J by 7 bases, 6 bases remained unmatched. CDR3 size: 15 residues. Germline CDR1 SGHDN, CDR2 FVKESK. The CDR3 DNA reads TGTGCCAGCAGCCCCAGGACTAGCGGGAGTGTGACCCAGTACTTC. This gives the protein CASSPRTSGSVTQYF.

This clonotype was counted ten times or more. V gene TRBV12-3 or TRBV12-4 combines with J gene TRBJ2-1; 7 nucleotides align to TRBD2. The CDR3 contains 16 residues. V shed 2 bases, J shed 0 bases, and the junction held 4 bases outside the gene matches. CDR3 in DNA: TGTGCCAGCAGTTTAAGTGGCGGGAGCTCCTACAATGAGCAGTTCTTC. This encodes CASSLSGGSSYNEQFF.

At least ten counts were recorded for this clonotype. The chain carries TRBV7-2 and TRBJ2-3; D perhaps matches TRBD1 (6 bases). V dropped 3 bases and J dropped 0 bases, with 13 bases sitting between them. This CDR3 has 16 residues. The V gene's germline CDR1 is SGHTA and CDR2 FQGNSA. The CDR3 here is CASSLAQGWSTDTQYF. CDR3 DNA sequence: TGTGCCAGCAGCTTGGCCCAGGGGTGGAGCACAGATACGCAGTATTTT.

This chain uses TRBV9 with TRBJ2-1; perhaps TRBD2 as D (6 bases). Between the trimmed V and J ends, which lost 0 bases and 3 bases, there was a span of 10 bases. This CDR3 is built from 15 residues. Germline-derived CDR1 and CDR2 are SGDLS and YYNGEE. The CDR3 here is CASSVVADLYNEQFF. CDR3 nucleotide sequence: TGTGCCAGCAGCGTAGTAGCGGATCTCTACAATGAGCAGTTCTTC.

CDR3 coding DNA: TGCAGTGCGATTAGCGGGAGGGCCTGGACAGATACGCAGTATTTT. Its protein product is CSAISGRAWTDTQYF. The rearrangement uses TRBV20-1 and TRBJ2-3; 11 bases are a match to TRBD2. CDR1 and CDR2 (germline): DFQATT, SNEGSKA (reference sequence). The CDR3 has 15 amino acids. J gave up 3 bases and V 6 bases, and 8 bases lay outside the gene matches.

This clonotype has at least ten counts. This chain joins TRBV5-1 and TRBJ2-1, with D hard to call. Germline-derived CDR1 and CDR2 are SGHRS and YFSETQ. The CDR3 contains 12 residues. V was cut by 6 bases and J by 0 bases, with 4 bases left in between. The CDR3 reads CASMSSYNEQFF. The CDR3 coding sequence is TGCGCCAGCATGAGCTCCTACAATGAGCAGTTCTTC.

In its sample, this clonotype was seen many times. This chain connects TRBV29-1 to TRBJ2-3; TRBD2 matches at 7 bases. The CDR3 spans 14 residues. V lost 7 bases, J lost 0 bases, and 7 bases stayed unmatched. Germline CDR1 and CDR2: SQVTM and ANQGSEA. CDR3 bases: TGCAGCGCAAAAATTAGCGGGAGCACAGATACGCAGTATTTT. Translation gives CSAKISGSTDTQYF.

The chain uses TRBV12-3 or TRBV12-4 and TRBJ2-3; TRBD1 matches 8 bases. The CDR3 totals 15 residues. Germline trimming cut 4 bases from V and 2 bases from J; bases unmatched to any gene: 5. CDR3 DNA: TGTGCCAGCAGTTCCGGGACAGGAACCACAGATACGCAGTATTTT. This codes for CASSSGTGTTDTQYF.

This clonotype appeared many times. The chain joins TRBV24-1 to TRBJ2-1; 9 positions agree with TRBD2. The CDR3 length is 18 residues. After removal of 6 bases from V and 7 bases from J, the junction contained 18 bases not matched to a gene. CDR1 and CDR2 from the germline V gene are KGHDR and SFDVKD. CDR3 sequence (DNA): TGTGCCACCAGTTCCACGAGGGGGATAGCGGGAGAAACGAATGAGCAGTTCTTC. This encodes CATSSTRGIAGETNEQFF.

This clonotype was detected many times. The V call is TRBV20-1, the J call TRBJ2-3; D unresolved. The CDR3 has 15 amino acids. V was clipped by 0 bases and J by 2 bases, with 12 bases between them. Germline V gene data show CDR1 as DFQATT and CDR2 as SNEGSKA (reference sequence). The CDR3 here is CSARDREDLTDTQYF. In nucleotides, the CDR3 is TGCAGTGCTAGAGATCGTGAAGACCTCACAGATACGCAGTATTTT.

There are many counts of this clonotype. This chain connects TRBV19 to TRBJ2-7, with D possibly matching TRBD2 (6 bases). The CDR3 has 17 amino acids. Germline-derived CDR1 and CDR2 are LNHDA and SQIVND (reference sequence). Between the trimmed V and J ends, which lost 3 bases and 4 bases, there was a span of 22 bases. CDR3 DNA sequence: TGTGCCAGTAGTATCTCACCGATGGGCGGGAATATGTACGAGCAGTACTTC. Its protein product is CASSISPMGGNMYEQYF. The full variable domain, completed using reference TRBV19 and TRBJ2-7, is DGGITQSPKYLFRKEGQNVTLSCEQNLNHDAMYWYRQDPGQGLRLIYYSQIVNDFQKGDIAEGYSVSREKKESFPLTVTSAQKNPTAFYLCASSISPMGGNMYEQYFGPGTRLTVT.

This chain uses TRBV20-1 with TRBJ2-7; the D is unclear. From germline, CDR1 is DFQATT and CDR2 SNEGSKA (reference sequence). V lost 5 bases and J 0 bases, leaving 5 bases between the germline ends. The CDR3 contains 11 residues. The CDR3 is CSALSSYEQYF. CDR3 DNA sequence: TGCAGTGCTCTGAGCTCCTACGAGCAGTACTTC.

This clonotype was seen many times. CDR3 sequence reads: CASSQEGTGDQPQHF. DNA for the CDR3: TGTGCCAGCAGCCAAGAGGGGACAGGGGACCAGCCCCAGCATTTT. This chain links TRBV4-2 with TRBJ1-5, with 10 bases lining up with TRBD1. Germline CDR1 LGHNA, CDR2 YNFKEQ. Losses at the gene ends were 0 bases for V and 7 bases for J; bases not matched to a gene: 3. The CDR3 runs 15 residues.

This clonotype has only a few counts. This chain connects TRBV29-1 to TRBJ2-2; D gene uncertain. Between the trimmed V and J ends, which lost 4 bases and 1 base, there was a span of 13 bases. The CDR3 is 15 residues long. CDR1 and CDR2 from the germline V gene are SQVTM and ANQGSEA. The DNA of the CDR3 is TGCAGCGTTGTATTGGGGTTTCTGAACACCGGGGAGCTGTTTTTT. Translated, it gives CSVVLGFLNTGELFF.

In its sample, this clonotype was seen many times. This rearrangement joins TRBV20-1 to TRBJ1-2, with 9 nucleotides matching TRBD1. V shed 6 bases, J shed 6 bases, and the junction held 8 bases outside the gene matches. Germline values: CDR1 DFQATT, CDR2 SNEGSKA (reference sequence). This CDR3 is 13 amino acids long. In DNA, the CDR3 is TGCAGTGCAGCGACAGGGGGTTCCGATGGCTACACCTTC. It translates to CSAATGGSDGYTF.

Ten or more counts support this clonotype. The chain uses TRBV6-1 and TRBJ2-3; D not certain. Germline V gene data show CDR1 as MNHNS and CDR2 as SASEGT. The V end lost 6 bases, the J end lost 0 bases, and 13 bases lay between the germline ends. This CDR3 is built from 15 residues. For the CDR3, the DNA is TGTGCCAGCAGAAACAGACGATCGAGCACAGATACGCAGTATTTT. Its protein is CASRNRRSSTDTQYF.

This clonotype was seen at least ten times. V and J are TRBV10-3 and TRBJ2-2; D is possibly TRBD2 (5 bases). This CDR3 spans 15 amino acids. Germline CDR1 and CDR2: ENHRY and SYGVKD. Trimming left V 2 bases short and J 5 bases short, with 12 bases between. The CDR3 here is CAISEESPGTGELFF. The DNA for the CDR3 is TGTGCCATCAGTGAGGAGTCGCCGGGGACCGGGGAGCTGTTTTTT.

This clonotype was counted ten times or more. This chain uses TRBV20-1 with TRBJ2-7; possible D gene TRBD1, 6 bases. Trimming pared 6 bases from V and 4 bases from J, leaving 16 bases between. This CDR3 has 13 residues. Germline V gene sequence: CDR1 DFQATT, CDR2 SNEGSKA (reference sequence). CDR3 amino acids: CSARQDHPYEQYF. The CDR3 DNA is TGCAGTGCGCGACAGGACCACCCTTACGAGCAGTACTTC.

The table lists this clonotype with many counts. The chain has TRBV20-1 and TRBJ2-7; 7 bases are shared with TRBD2. The V gene end was trimmed by 0 bases and the J gene end by 6 bases; junction bases not matched to a gene: 2. Germline V gene sequence: CDR1 DFQATT, CDR2 SNEGSKA (reference sequence). CDR3 size: 12 residues. CDR3 loop: CSARDLAVEQYF. In DNA, the CDR3 is TGCAGTGCTAGAGATCTAGCGGTCGAGCAGTACTTC.